This T cell receptor (beta chain) was found in a study of T cells in Graves' hyperthyroidism and ophthalmopathy. Study results and caveats: Ophthalmopathy was predicted by the model a median of approximately 6 months ahead of onset. Clonotypes that were expanded in thyroid above 0.001 mostly appeared in blood too.

This clonotype turned up a few times. Its target is not known. Using RNA transcripts as the source, TCR beta CDR3 regions were amplified. HTBI primers drove first-round RT-PCR of the TCR CDR3. MiXCR, run by TCRdb on the multiplex PCR reads, gives a single entry per CDR3 protein. The data show approximately 430,000 distinct CDR3 sequences, 14% to 15% seen once. The V gene lost 2 bases and the J gene lost 5 bases, with 16 bases spanning the gap. The germline gives CDR1 MNHNY, CDR2 SVGAGI (reference sequence). This CDR3 comprises 15 residues. Diagnostic assessment was based on clinical symptoms, serum thyroxine and TRAb, thyroid ultrasound and orbital computed tomography. This sample holds PBMCs from roughly 10 ml fresh peripheral blood.

This clonotype was sampled from a young man with Graves' ophthalmopathy. The sample consisted of blood. The genes are TRBV6-6 and TRBJ2-7; TRBD1 might be the D (5 bases). This CDR3 is CASSYMSGSRDEQYF. CDR3 coding DNA: TGTGCCAGCAGTTACATGTCCGGCTCCAGGGACGAGCAGTACTTC.